This T cell receptor (beta chain) was sequenced during a study of T-cell memory formation after mild COVID-19. One entry per CDR3 protein results from TCRdb running MiXCR on the 5' RACE reads. The sample gives around 82,000 distinct CDR3 sequences, over 10% of which show up once; less than 45% is in the top ten. With 5 bases removed from V and 6 bases from J, the gap between germline ends came to 16 bases. This CDR3 comprises 14 residues. The germline V gene encodes CDR1 SGHAT and CDR2 FQNNGV. This TCR was sampled from a man aged 18 to 29 who had mild COVID-19 (a few samples of this study predate the infection). Cell type and time point are not known. The chain joins TRBV11-2 to TRBJ1-1; D not resolved. The sequenced sample was PBMCs or a T cell subset sorted from them (not recorded which). The CDR3 nucleotides read TGTGCCAGCAGCCCAATCCGTGTTGTCGCTGAAGCTTTCTTT. Translating it yields CASSPIRVVAEAFF.